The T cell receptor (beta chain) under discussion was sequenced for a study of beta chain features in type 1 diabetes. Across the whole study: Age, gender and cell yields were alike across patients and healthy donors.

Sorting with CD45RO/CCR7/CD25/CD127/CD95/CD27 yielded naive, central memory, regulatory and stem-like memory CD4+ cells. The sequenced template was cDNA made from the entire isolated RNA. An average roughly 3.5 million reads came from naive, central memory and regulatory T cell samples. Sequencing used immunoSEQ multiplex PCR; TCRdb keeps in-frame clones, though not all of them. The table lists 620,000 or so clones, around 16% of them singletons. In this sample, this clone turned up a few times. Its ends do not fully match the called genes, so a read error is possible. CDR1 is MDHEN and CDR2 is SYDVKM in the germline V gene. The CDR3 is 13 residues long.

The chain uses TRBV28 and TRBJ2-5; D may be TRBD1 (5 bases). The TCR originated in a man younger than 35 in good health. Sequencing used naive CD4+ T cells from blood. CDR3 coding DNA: TGTGCCAGCAGTTTATTGGGCAGGGCCCTCCTCAACTTC. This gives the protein CASSLLGRALLNF. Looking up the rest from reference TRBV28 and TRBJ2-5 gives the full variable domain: DVKVTQSSRYLVKRTGEKVFLECVQDMDHENMFWYRQDPGLGLRLIYFSYDVKMKEKGDIPEGYSVSREKKERFSLILESASTNQTSMYLCASSLLGRALLNFGPGTRLLVL.